This entry lists 27 T cell receptor beta chains sequenced from one sample in a study of T cell changes during pregnancy in multiple sclerosis. Repertoires were generated with immunoSEQ multiplex PCR, while TCRdb's copy carries only in-frame clones and drops some. The sample holds about 110,000 clones, under 95% seen once. The sample here was peripheral blood, taken before pregnancy. Source of these receptors: a female donor with multiple sclerosis, enrolled in a pregnancy study.

J is TRBJ1-2 and V is TRBV4-1, with D possibly being TRBD1 (6 bases). The length of the CDR3 is 14 residues. V lost 6 bases, J lost 6 bases, and 17 bases lay in between. Germline CDR1 and CDR2: MGHRA and YSYEKL. The CDR3 spells CASRAAGTYHGYTF. For the CDR3, the DNA is TGCGCCAGCAGGGCTGCCGGGACATATCATGGCTACACCTTC.

The rearrangement links TRBV19 to TRBJ2-1; 15 bases are shared with TRBD2. V shed 4 bases and J 8 bases; nucleotides not matched to a gene: 6. In germline, CDR1 is LNHDA, CDR2 SQIVND (reference sequence). This CDR3 comprises 16 residues. As DNA, the CDR3 is TGTGCCAGTAGTACCCGGACTAGCGGGAGGGCGGATGAGCAGTTCTTC. Residues: CASSTRTSGRADEQFF.

The rearrangement uses TRBV6-4 and TRBJ2-6, with TRBD1 as a possible D gene (6 bases). The CDR3 extends over 16 amino acids. Trimming stripped 6 bases from V and 0 bases from J, with 12 bases between. In germline, CDR1 is MRHNA, CDR2 SNTAGT. In DNA, the CDR3 is TGTGCCAGCAGCCAGGACAGTTCCTCTGGGGCCAACGTCCTGACTTTC. Its translation is CASSQDSSSGANVLTF.

This clone came up once. This sequence joins TRBV7-9 and TRBJ2-5, with TRBD2 as a possible D gene (5 bases). The CDR3 is 13 amino acids. Trimming removed 8 bases from V and 1 base from J, with 11 bases in between. Germline V gene lookup returns CDR1 SEHNR and CDR2 FQNEAQ (reference sequence). CDR3 coding DNA: TGTGCCAGCTCGCTAGCCTTCCAAGAGACCCAGTACTTC. It specifies CASSLAFQETQYF.

This sequence joins TRBV29-1 and TRBJ2-7; 7 bases map to TRBD1. Germline-derived CDR1 and CDR2 are SQVTM and ANQGSEA. This CDR3 has 13 amino acids. With 4 bases clipped from V and 4 bases from J, the junction kept 7 bases outside the gene matches. The CDR3 DNA follows: TGCAGCGTTGTTCGGGACAGCCCTTACGAGCAGTACTTC. Translated: CSVVRDSPYEQYF.

V usage is TRBV19 and J usage is TRBJ1-5; 10 bases fit TRBD1. J gave up 6 bases and V 9 bases, and 8 bases lay outside the gene matches. The CDR3 is 14 residues long. Germline assignment: CDR1 LNHDA and CDR2 SQIVND (reference sequence). DNA of the CDR3: TGTGCCAGCCGGGGGACAGGGGACAGTCAGCCCCAGCATTTT. Its protein is CASRGTGDSQPQHF.

The chain recombines TRBV16 with TRBJ1-1; 10 bases align to TRBD1. V dropped 8 bases and J dropped 6; count of bases not matched to a gene: 12. CDR1 and CDR2 (germline): KGHSY, FQNENV. This CDR3 comprises 15 residues. The CDR3 sequence: CASHLGGTGDPEAFF. The CDR3 DNA sequence: TGTGCCAGCCATCTTGGGGGGACAGGGGACCCTGAAGCTTTCTTT.

The CDR3 is CSSHRGSYNEQFF. Here the CDR3 DNA reads TGCAGCTCCCATCGGGGATCCTACAATGAGCAGTTCTTC. The rearrangement uses TRBV29-1 and TRBJ2-1, with D possibly TRBD2 on 5 matching bases. Germline CDR1 and CDR2: SQVTM and ANQGSEA. This CDR3 region has 13 residues. V was shortened by 8 bases and J by 1 base, with 12 bases between the two germline ends.

The chain uses TRBV5-1 and TRBJ1-5; tentatively, D is TRBD1 (6 bases). The V and J ends lost 0 bases and 3 bases respectively, with 10 bases between them. Per the germline V gene, CDR1 is SGHRS and CDR2 is YFSETQ. This CDR3 has 15 amino acids. CDR3 region: CASSLGTAFNQPQHF. Here the CDR3 DNA reads TGCGCCAGCAGCTTGGGGACAGCCTTCAATCAGCCCCAGCATTTT.

CDR3 bases: TGTGCCAGCAGCTTATCCGTAATCTACAATGAGCAGTTCTTC. This codes for CASSLSVIYNEQFF. The chain combines TRBV7-3 with TRBJ2-1; D is undetermined. Germline V gene data show CDR1 as SGHTA and CDR2 as FQGTGA. Trimming cost V 2 bases and J 3 bases, with 8 bases left between them. The CDR3 sequence is 14 residues long.

This clone was seen once. The chain couples TRBV5-1 to TRBJ2-5, with 8 bases lining up with TRBD2. Germline V gives CDR1 SGHRS, CDR2 YFSETQ. The CDR3 runs 14 residues. Trimming cost V 7 bases and J 2 bases; bases outside gene matches: 7. The DNA of the CDR3 is TGCGCCAGCCGTAGCGGGATCTCGCAAGAGACCCAGTACTTC. This sequence encodes CASRSGISQETQYF.

The chain uses TRBV10-3 and TRBJ1-1; tentative D call: TRBD1 (5 bases). From germline, CDR1 is ENHRY and CDR2 SYGVKD. The CDR3 runs to 14 residues. V lost 3 bases and J lost 6, with 14 bases in between. For the CDR3, the DNA is TGTGCCATCAGTGAACTTCGGGGGAGAGCTGAAGCTTTCTTT. As protein: CAISELRGRAEAFF.

The CDR3 nucleotides read TGTGCCAGCAGCTTCTCCAGGGGCATCTATGGCTACACCTTC. Translating gives CASSFSRGIYGYTF. The V and J genes are TRBV5-6 and TRBJ1-2; possible D gene TRBD1, 6 bases. This CDR3 has 14 amino acids. Germline V lookup: CDR1 SGHDT, CDR2 YYEEEE. Trimming left V 2 bases short and J 4 bases short, with 12 bases between.

The chain is built from TRBV10-3 and TRBJ1-2; D gene unclear. The CDR3 is 12 residues long. Trimming cost V 6 bases and J 6 bases, with 11 bases left between them. Germline lookup yields CDR1 ENHRY and CDR2 SYGVKD. The DNA for the CDR3 is TGTGCCATCAGAACCGGGAGCCATGGCTACACCTTC. Translation gives CAIRTGSHGYTF.

J is TRBJ2-7 and V is TRBV5-4, with 10 positions matching TRBD2. The V gene's germline CDR1 is SGHNT and CDR2 YYREEE (reference sequence). Unmatched junction bases numbered 8, after V lost 4 bases and J lost 4 bases. CDR3 size: 15 residues. CDR3: CASSKGLARGYEQYF. The CDR3 DNA reads as TGTGCCAGCAGCAAGGGACTAGCGCGTGGTTACGAGCAGTACTTC. Complete variable domain (other parts from reference TRBV5-4 and TRBJ2-7): ETGVTQSPTHLIKTRGQQVTLRCSSQSGHNTVSWYQQALGQGPQFIFQYYREEENGRGNFPPRFSGLQFPNYSSELNVNALELDDSALYLCASSKGLARGYEQYFGPGTRLTVT.

The V and J genes are TRBV4-1 and TRBJ1-2, with 7 bases that match TRBD1. Germline CDR1 reads MGHRA; CDR2 reads YSYEKL. The ends lost 4 bases at V and 4 bases at J; junction bases unmatched: 3. The CDR3 runs 13 residues. CDR3 nucleotides: TGCGCCAGCAGCCCCTCAGGGGGCTATGGCTACACCTTC. Translation: CASSPSGGYGYTF.

This clone was picked up one time. The chain combines TRBV5-1 with TRBJ1-2; 7 positions match TRBD1. The J segment lost 7 bases and the V segment lost 4 bases, leaving 13 bases of the junction unmatched. Germline CDR1 and CDR2: SGHRS and YFSETQ. This CDR3 is 15 amino acids long. The CDR3 loop reads CASSLFQGEVSGYTF. CDR3 in DNA: TGCGCCAGCAGCCTGTTCCAGGGGGAAGTGAGTGGCTACACCTTC. The entire variable domain, with the rest obtained from reference TRBV5-1 and TRBJ1-2, is as follows: KAGVTQTPRYLIKTRGQQVTLSCSPISGHRSVSWYQQTPGQGLQFLFEYFSETQRNKGNFPGRFSGRQFSNSRSEMNVSTLELGDSALYLCASSLFQGEVSGYTFGSGTRLTVV.

The chain carries TRBV9 and TRBJ1-1, with a possible D match to TRBD1 (6 bases). The CDR3 is 15 amino acids. Germline values: CDR1 SGDLS, CDR2 YYNGEE. Trimming removed 0 bases from V and 0 bases from J, with 9 bases in between. CDR3 in DNA: TGTGCCAGCAGCGTAGGGGCAGGGGTGAACACTGAAGCTTTCTTT. Translation: CASSVGAGVNTEAFF.

The chain carries TRBV11-1 and TRBJ2-2, with D maybe TRBD2 (7 bases). Germline V gene data show CDR1 as SGHAT and CDR2 as FQDESV (reference sequence). V lost 4 bases, J lost 0 bases, and 18 bases lay in between. The CDR3 sequence is 18 residues long. The CDR3 here is CASSSPLGGGPNTGELFF. In nucleotides, the CDR3 is TGTGCCAGCAGCTCCCCCCTGGGCGGGGGCCCGAACACCGGGGAGCTGTTTTTT.

This clone was counted a few times. The V and J genes are TRBV27 and TRBJ1-6, with 9 bases lining up with TRBD1. The germline V gene encodes CDR1 MNHEY and CDR2 SMNVEV (reference sequence). V lost 5 bases and J lost 10; bases outside the gene matches: 9. This CDR3 contains 15 residues. The CDR3 coding sequence is TGTGCCAGCAGTATAAACAGGGGGCGAGGGTCACCCCTCCACTTT. Amino acids: CASSINRGRGSPLHF.

The chain recombines TRBV27 with TRBJ1-5, with 10 nucleotides matching TRBD1. Per the germline V gene, CDR1 is MNHEY and CDR2 is SMNVEV (reference sequence). This CDR3 comprises 17 residues. The trim removed 7 bases at V and 2 bases at J, leaving 11 bases unmatched. The CDR3 is CASTFGTGVYGNQPQHF. CDR3 DNA: TGTGCCAGCACCTTCGGGACAGGGGTTTACGGCAATCAGCCCCAGCATTTT.

This clone was recorded only once. This chain uses TRBV13 with TRBJ1-3; 7 bases fit TRBD1. The CDR3 length is 18 residues. Trimming removed 2 bases from V and 2 bases from J; junction bases left unmatched: 12. Germline V gene sequence: CDR1 PRHDT, CDR2 FYEKMQ (reference sequence). The CDR3 protein is CASSLFSFGRGTGNTIYF. Here the CDR3 DNA reads TGTGCCAGCAGCTTATTCTCGTTCGGCAGGGGGACTGGAAACACCATATATTTT.

This chain's CDR3 is CASSLWRTSGGAVNEQFF. DNA for the CDR3: TGTGCCAGCAGTTTATGGCGGACTAGCGGGGGGGCCGTCAATGAGCAGTTCTTC. The rearrangement links TRBV27 to TRBJ2-1, with 15 nucleotides matching TRBD2. The CDR3 extends over 18 amino acids. After removal of 1 base from V and 6 bases from J, the junction contained 7 bases not matched to a gene. Germline CDR1 and CDR2: MNHEY and SMNVEV (reference sequence).

This chain uses TRBV18 with TRBJ1-1; D is possibly TRBD1 (5 bases). From germline, CDR1 is KGHSH and CDR2 LQKENI. V lost 1 base to trimming and J lost 1 base, with 16 bases between them. The CDR3 loop spans 17 amino acids. CDR3 protein: CASSPLVTVDSNTEAFF. For the CDR3, the DNA is TGTGCCAGCTCACCACTCGTGACAGTCGATTCGAACACTGAAGCTTTCTTT.

CDR3 in DNA: TGTGCCAGCAGTGCCCGGGATGAAAAACTGTTTTTT. The encoded protein is CASSARDEKLFF. The J gene is TRBJ1-4, the V gene TRBV6-5; D unresolved. The CDR3 has 12 amino acids. Germline-derived CDR1 and CDR2 are MNHEY and SVGAGI. Trimming pared 5 bases from V and 6 bases from J, leaving 7 bases between.

This rearrangement joins TRBV18 to TRBJ1-5, with unresolved D. The CDR3 is 14 residues long. V lost 3 bases and J 2 bases, leaving 8 bases between the germline ends. Germline V CDR1 and CDR2: KGHSH, LQKENI. Written as DNA, the CDR3 is TGTGCCAGCTCACCCGGGGTTCGCAATCAGCCCCAGCATTTT. Protein product: CASSPGVRNQPQHF.

V and J are TRBV11-3 and TRBJ1-5, with D unresolved. The V end was cut by 0 bases, the J end by 6 bases, with 15 bases between. The CDR3 has 16 amino acids. Germline loops: CDR1 SGHNT, CDR2 YENEEA. The CDR3 bases are TGTGCCAGCAGCTTAGATTTAATCGGGTTGAGTCAGCCCCAGCATTTT. It specifies CASSLDLIGLSQPQHF.